This is a list of T cell receptor beta chains from one sample in a study of T cell responses to AZD1222 COVID-19 vaccine. Repertoires were generated with immunoSEQ multiplex PCR, while TCRdb's copy carries only in-frame clones and drops some. The sample has approximately 150,000 clones; 89% are singletons. The specimen comprised peripheral blood, sampled 28 days after the second AZD1222 dose. These receptor sequences come from an adult who received the AZD1222 COVID-19 vaccine. Each CDR3 is given with its conserved first and last residue. A D gene is named only where the DNA matches it firmly. Size is omitted from some rows. Given values are once, few, many or a class for expanded clones.

clone_size: -
j_call: TRBJ2-5
d_call: -
v_call: TRBV21-1
cdr3_nt: TGTAAGGGTCCGGAAACCCAAGAGACCCAGTACTTC
cdr3_aa: CKGPETQETQYF

clone_size: -
j_call: TRBJ2-4
d_call: -
v_call: TRBV5-1
cdr3_nt: TGCGCCAGCAGCTTCAGGGTAGGGGTAGCCAAAAACATTCAGTACTTC
cdr3_aa: CASSFRVGVAKNIQYF

clone_size: -
j_call: TRBJ1-1
d_call: -
v_call: TRBV11-2
cdr3_nt: TGTGCCAGCAGCTTAGCGGGGTCAGGGCCTACGAACACTGAAGCTTTCTTT
cdr3_aa: CASSLAGSGPTNTEAFF

clone_size: -
j_call: TRBJ1-1
d_call: -
v_call: TRBV20-1
cdr3_nt: TGCAGTGCTAGTGTAGTAGTATACACTGAAGCTTTCTTT
cdr3_aa: CSASVVVYTEAFF

clone_size: -
j_call: TRBJ2-4
d_call: TRBD1
v_call: TRBV4-3
cdr3_nt: TGCGCCAGCAGCCAGTCGACAGGGGAAGGCATTCAGTACTTC
cdr3_aa: CASSQSTGEGIQYF

clone_size: -
j_call: TRBJ2-7
d_call: -
v_call: TRBV27
cdr3_nt: TGTGCCAGCAGTTCCGGTCCCCACTACGAGCAGTACTTC
cdr3_aa: CASSSGPHYEQYF

clone_size: -
j_call: TRBJ2-5
d_call: TRBD1
v_call: TRBV7-2
cdr3_nt: TGTGCCAGCAGCTACGGCACGGACAGGGGGCGAGAGACCCAGTACTTC
cdr3_aa: CASSYGTDRGRETQYF

clone_size: -
j_call: TRBJ1-1
d_call: -
v_call: TRBV10-3
cdr3_nt: TGTGCCATCTCTGCAGGCCAGATGAACACTGAAGCTTTCTTT
cdr3_aa: CAISAGQMNTEAFF

clone_size: -
j_call: TRBJ1-5
d_call: -
v_call: TRBV7-9
cdr3_nt: TGTGCCAGCAGCTTAGCACAGGGTAACAATCAGCCCCAGCATTTT
cdr3_aa: CASSLAQGNNQPQHF

clone_size: once
j_call: TRBJ1-1
d_call: -
v_call: TRBV5-6
cdr3_nt: TGTGCCAGCAGCTTACCGATGGGAGTGAGCACTGAAGCTTTCTTT
cdr3_aa: CASSLPMGVSTEAFF

clone_size: few
j_call: TRBJ1-2
d_call: -
v_call: TRBV9
cdr3_nt: TGTGCCAGCAGCGTAGACGCAGGGACTAACTATGGCTACACCTTC
cdr3_aa: CASSVDAGTNYGYTF

clone_size: -
j_call: TRBJ1-4
d_call: -
v_call: TRBV19
cdr3_nt: TGTGCCACCGAACACCGAGGGGGGCCTAATGAAAAACTGTTTTTT
cdr3_aa: CATEHRGGPNEKLFF

clone_size: -
j_call: TRBJ1-1
d_call: -
v_call: TRBV5-1
cdr3_nt: TGCGCCAGCAGCTTGTTTAGTGGTTTGACTGAAGCTTTCTTT
cdr3_aa: CASSLFSGLTEAFF

clone_size: few
j_call: TRBJ1-1
d_call: -
v_call: TRBV5-1
cdr3_nt: TGCGCCAGCAGCTTGGAGGGGGGCCGCGGCACTGAAGCTTTCTTT
cdr3_aa: CASSLEGGRGTEAFF

clone_size: -
j_call: TRBJ2-1
d_call: -
v_call: TRBV28
cdr3_nt: TGTGCCAGCAGTTTAGGGGGGGCAAGGGGTGAGCAGTTCTTC
cdr3_aa: CASSLGGARGEQFF

clone_size: -
j_call: TRBJ1-1
d_call: -
v_call: TRBV6-1
cdr3_nt: TGTGCCAGCAGTGAAGGACAGCCGAACACTGAAGCTTTCTTT
cdr3_aa: CASSEGQPNTEAFF

clone_size: -
j_call: TRBJ2-3
d_call: TRBD1
v_call: TRBV24-1
cdr3_nt: TGTGCCACCAGTATGGACAGGGGTGTCGCAGATACGCAGTATTTT
cdr3_aa: CATSMDRGVADTQYF

clone_size: -
j_call: TRBJ1-1
d_call: -
v_call: TRBV3-1/TRBV3-2
cdr3_nt: TGTGCCAGCAGCCCGCTGGGGCAGGGGAACACTGAAGCTTTCTTT
cdr3_aa: CASSPLGQGNTEAFF

clone_size: few
j_call: TRBJ2-7
d_call: TRBD1
v_call: TRBV5-1
cdr3_nt: TGCGCCAGCAGCTACAGGGACAGATCCTCCTCCGAGCAGTACTTC
cdr3_aa: CASSYRDRSSSEQYF

clone_size: -
j_call: TRBJ1-1
d_call: -
v_call: TRBV19
cdr3_nt: TGTGCCAGTAGTACCGACAGGACTGAAGCTTTCTTT
cdr3_aa: CASSTDRTEAFF

clone_size: -
j_call: TRBJ2-1
d_call: -
v_call: TRBV9
cdr3_nt: TGTGCCAGCAGCGTAGCTAAGACTCACAATGAGCAGTTCTTC
cdr3_aa: CASSVAKTHNEQFF

clone_size: -
j_call: TRBJ2-2
d_call: TRBD2
v_call: TRBV6-1
cdr3_nt: TGTGCCAGCAGTGAAGGTCTAGCGGGAGTGAACACCGGGGAGCTGTTTTTT
cdr3_aa: CASSEGLAGVNTGELFF

clone_size: once
j_call: TRBJ1-6
d_call: TRBD1
v_call: TRBV28
cdr3_nt: TGTGCCAGCAAGGACAGGGTCGGATCACCCCTCCACTTT
cdr3_aa: CASKDRVGSPLHF

clone_size: -
j_call: TRBJ2-1
d_call: TRBD2
v_call: TRBV19
cdr3_nt: TGTGCCAGTAGTACCGCAATTCCCGGGACTAGCGGGAATAATGAGCAGTTCTTC
cdr3_aa: CASSTAIPGTSGNNEQFF

clone_size: -
j_call: TRBJ1-5
d_call: -
v_call: TRBV4-1
cdr3_nt: TGCGCCAGCAGCCAAGGTTGGCATTGGCCCCAGCATTTT
cdr3_aa: CASSQGWHWPQHF

clone_size: -
j_call: TRBJ2-1
d_call: -
v_call: TRBV27
cdr3_nt: TGTGCCAGCAATCCAGGAGGTACTTTAGACGAGCAGTTCTTC
cdr3_aa: CASNPGGTLDEQFF

clone_size: -
j_call: TRBJ1-5
d_call: TRBD1
v_call: TRBV27
cdr3_nt: TGTGCCAGCAGTTTACAGGGGGGAGGCAATCAGCCCCAGCATTTT
cdr3_aa: CASSLQGGGNQPQHF

clone_size: -
j_call: TRBJ2-5
d_call: TRBD1
v_call: TRBV4-1
cdr3_nt: TGCGCCAGCAGCCAAGATCGATACAGCGGGACAGGGGTGGAGACCCAGTACTTC
cdr3_aa: CASSQDRYSGTGVETQYF

clone_size: -
j_call: TRBJ1-6
d_call: -
v_call: TRBV5-5
cdr3_nt: TGTGCCAGCAGCTTGGAGGATGGAGATTCACCCCTCCACTTT
cdr3_aa: CASSLEDGDSPLHF

clone_size: once
j_call: TRBJ2-3
d_call: TRBD2
v_call: TRBV2
cdr3_nt: TGTGCCAGCAGCGATCCTCTTGGGACTAGCGGGGTCCTAATGTCAGATACGCAGTATTTT
cdr3_aa: CASSDPLGTSGVLMSDTQYF

clone_size: -
j_call: TRBJ2-5
d_call: -
v_call: TRBV19
cdr3_nt: TGTGCCAGTAGCCTAGTCTCGGGCTGGGAGACCCAGTACTTC
cdr3_aa: CASSLVSGWETQYF

clone_size: -
j_call: TRBJ1-1
d_call: -
v_call: TRBV28
cdr3_nt: TGTGCCAGCAGTCCGCCCCTTTTGAACACTGAAGCTTTCTTT
cdr3_aa: CASSPPLLNTEAFF

clone_size: -
j_call: TRBJ1-3
d_call: -
v_call: TRBV25-1
cdr3_nt: TGTGCCAGCAGTGAATTGGCAGACACTGGAAACACCATATATTTT
cdr3_aa: CASSELADTGNTIYF

clone_size: -
j_call: TRBJ2-7
d_call: -
v_call: TRBV2
cdr3_nt: TGTGCCAGCACTAGGACCTACGAGCAGTACTTC
cdr3_aa: CASTRTYEQYF

clone_size: -
j_call: TRBJ1-1
d_call: -
v_call: TRBV6-5
cdr3_nt: TGTGCCAGCAGTTCGACTTCGGGGCTTACTGAAGCTTTCTTT
cdr3_aa: CASSSTSGLTEAFF

clone_size: -
j_call: TRBJ2-5
d_call: -
v_call: TRBV7-9
cdr3_nt: TGTGCCAGCAGCCCTGCGGGGGCCGCGCCCGGGACCCAGTACTTC
cdr3_aa: CASSPAGAAPGTQYF

clone_size: -
j_call: TRBJ1-2
d_call: -
v_call: TRBV6-1
cdr3_nt: TGTGCCAGCAGTGAAGCGGCGGTCAGGGGAGCCAACTATGGCTACACCTTC
cdr3_aa: CASSEAAVRGANYGYTF

clone_size: -
j_call: TRBJ2-5
d_call: -
v_call: TRBV7-2
cdr3_nt: TGTGCCAGCAGCTTAAGAGTGGGGGAGACCCAGTACTTC
cdr3_aa: CASSLRVGETQYF

clone_size: -
j_call: TRBJ2-5
d_call: TRBD2
v_call: TRBV5-1
cdr3_nt: TGCGCCAGCAGCTCCACGACTAGCGGGAGCGGGGAGACCCAGTACTTC
cdr3_aa: CASSSTTSGSGETQYF